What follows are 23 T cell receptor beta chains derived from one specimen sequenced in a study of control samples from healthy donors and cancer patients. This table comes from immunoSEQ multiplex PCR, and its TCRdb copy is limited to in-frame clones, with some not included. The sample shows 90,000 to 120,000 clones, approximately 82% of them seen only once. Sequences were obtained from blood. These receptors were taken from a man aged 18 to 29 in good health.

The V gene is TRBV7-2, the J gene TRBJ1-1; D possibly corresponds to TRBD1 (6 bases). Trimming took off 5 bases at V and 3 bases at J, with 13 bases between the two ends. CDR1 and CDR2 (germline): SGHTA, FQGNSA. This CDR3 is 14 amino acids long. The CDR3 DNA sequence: TGTGCCAGCAGCAAGGGGGGGGGATACACTGAAGCTTTCTTT. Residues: CASSKGGGYTEAFF.

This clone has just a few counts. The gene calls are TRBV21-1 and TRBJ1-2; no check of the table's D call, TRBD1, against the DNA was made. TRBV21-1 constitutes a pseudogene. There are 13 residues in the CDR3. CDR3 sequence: CASSSLQNYGYTF. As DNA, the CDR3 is TGTGCCAGCAGCTCCCTGCAGAACTATGGCTACACCTTC.

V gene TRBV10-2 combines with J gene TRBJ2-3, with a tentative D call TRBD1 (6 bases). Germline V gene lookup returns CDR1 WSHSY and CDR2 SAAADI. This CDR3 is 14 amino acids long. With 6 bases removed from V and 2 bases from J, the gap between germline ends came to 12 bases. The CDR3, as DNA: TGCGCCAGCAGGATACAGGGAGTCACAGATACGCAGTATTTT. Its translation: CASRIQGVTDTQYF.

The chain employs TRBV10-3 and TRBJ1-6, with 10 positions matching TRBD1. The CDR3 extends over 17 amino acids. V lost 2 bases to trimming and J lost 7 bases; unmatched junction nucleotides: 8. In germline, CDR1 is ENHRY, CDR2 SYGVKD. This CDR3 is CAISEHGTGAMNSPLHF. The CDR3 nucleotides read TGTGCCATCAGTGAGCACGGGACAGGGGCGATGAATTCACCCCTCCACTTT.

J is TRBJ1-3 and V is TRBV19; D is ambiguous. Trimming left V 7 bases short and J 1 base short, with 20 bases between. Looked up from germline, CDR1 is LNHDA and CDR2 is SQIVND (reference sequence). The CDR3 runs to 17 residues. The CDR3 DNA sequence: TGTGCCAGTAAGGAGTCAGGACGCTCGGGGTCTGGAAACACCATATATTTT. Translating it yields CASKESGRSGSGNTIYF.

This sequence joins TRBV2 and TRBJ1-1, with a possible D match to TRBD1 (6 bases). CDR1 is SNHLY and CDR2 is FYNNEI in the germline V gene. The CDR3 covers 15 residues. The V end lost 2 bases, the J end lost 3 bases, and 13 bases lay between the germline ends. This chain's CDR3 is CASSEQRGLYTEAFF. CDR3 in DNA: TGTGCCAGCAGTGAACAACGGGGGCTGTACACTGAAGCTTTCTTT.

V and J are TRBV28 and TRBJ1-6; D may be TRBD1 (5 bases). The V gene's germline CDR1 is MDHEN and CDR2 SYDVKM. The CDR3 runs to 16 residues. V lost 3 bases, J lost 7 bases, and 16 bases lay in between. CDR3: CASSLSPGGGNSPLHF. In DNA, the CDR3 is TGTGCCAGCAGTTTGTCCCCGGGGGGAGGGAATTCACCCCTCCACTTT.

The CDR3 protein is CVNRTSYNSPLHF. The CDR3 nucleotides read TGTGTTAACAGGACCAGCTATAATTCACCCCTCCACTTT. The chain joins TRBV7-9 to TRBJ1-6, with a weak D call TRBD1 (5 bases). The CDR3 runs 13 residues. CDR1 and CDR2 (germline): SEHNR, FQNEAQ (reference sequence).

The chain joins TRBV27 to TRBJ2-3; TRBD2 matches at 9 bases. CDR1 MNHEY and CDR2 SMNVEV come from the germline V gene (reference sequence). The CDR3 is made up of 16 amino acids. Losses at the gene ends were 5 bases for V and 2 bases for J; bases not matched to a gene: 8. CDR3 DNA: TGTGCCAGCAGTCTCCAGGCGGGGGGGCACACAGATACGCAGTATTTT. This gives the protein CASSLQAGGHTDTQYF.

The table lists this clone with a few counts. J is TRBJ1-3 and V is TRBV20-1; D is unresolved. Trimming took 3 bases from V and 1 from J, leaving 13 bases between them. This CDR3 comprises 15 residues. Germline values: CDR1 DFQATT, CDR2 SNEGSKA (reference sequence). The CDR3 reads CSASLLAVSGNTIYF. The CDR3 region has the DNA TGCAGTGCTAGTTTGTTGGCGGTTTCTGGAAACACCATATATTTT.

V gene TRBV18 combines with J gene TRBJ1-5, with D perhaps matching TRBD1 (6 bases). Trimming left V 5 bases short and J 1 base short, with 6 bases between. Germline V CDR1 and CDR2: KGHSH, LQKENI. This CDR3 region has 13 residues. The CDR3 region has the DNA TGTGCCAGCTCAGGACAGAGCAATCAGCCCCAGCATTTT. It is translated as CASSGQSNQPQHF.

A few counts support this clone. The CDR3 spells CASSFGQTNNEQFF. The CDR3, as DNA: TGTGCCAGCAGTTTCGGACAGACAAATAATGAGCAGTTCTTC. The chain joins TRBV27 to TRBJ2-1; maybe TRBD1 (6 bases). V was pared by 3 bases and J by 7 bases, with 13 bases between. The CDR3 is 14 amino acids. Germline-derived CDR1 and CDR2 are MNHEY and SMNVEV (reference sequence).

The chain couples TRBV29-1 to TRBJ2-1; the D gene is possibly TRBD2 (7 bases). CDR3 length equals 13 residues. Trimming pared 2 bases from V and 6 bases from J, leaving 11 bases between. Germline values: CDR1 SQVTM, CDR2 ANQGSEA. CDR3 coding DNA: TGCAGCGTTGAAAGGGGGGGGAGCAATGAGCAGTTCTTC. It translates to CSVERGGSNEQFF.

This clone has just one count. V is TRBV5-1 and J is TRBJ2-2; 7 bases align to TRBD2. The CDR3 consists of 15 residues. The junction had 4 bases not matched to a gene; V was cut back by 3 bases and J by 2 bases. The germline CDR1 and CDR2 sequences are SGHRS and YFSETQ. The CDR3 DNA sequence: TGCGCCAGCAGCTGGGGCGGGGGAAACACCGGGGAGCTGTTTTTT. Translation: CASSWGGGNTGELFF.

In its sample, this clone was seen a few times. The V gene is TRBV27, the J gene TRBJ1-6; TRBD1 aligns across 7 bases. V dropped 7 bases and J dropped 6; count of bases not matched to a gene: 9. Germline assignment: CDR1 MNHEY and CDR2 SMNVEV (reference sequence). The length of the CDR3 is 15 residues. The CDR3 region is CASTLDRVRNSPLHF. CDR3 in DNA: TGTGCCAGCACCCTCGACAGGGTTCGTAATTCACCCCTCCACTTT.

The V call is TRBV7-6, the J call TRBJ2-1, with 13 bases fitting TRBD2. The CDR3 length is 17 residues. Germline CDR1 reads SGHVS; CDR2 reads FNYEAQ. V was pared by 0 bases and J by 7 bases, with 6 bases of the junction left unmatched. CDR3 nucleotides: TGTGCCAGCAGCTTAGCGCTTTGGACTAGCGGGGGAAATGAGCAGTTCTTC. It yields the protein CASSLALWTSGGNEQFF.

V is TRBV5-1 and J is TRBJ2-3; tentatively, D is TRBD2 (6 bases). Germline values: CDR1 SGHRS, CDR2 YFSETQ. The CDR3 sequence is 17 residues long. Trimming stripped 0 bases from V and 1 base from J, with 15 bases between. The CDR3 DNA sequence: TGCGCCAGCAGCTTGGTTTTAAACGGGGGAGGCACAGATACGCAGTATTTT. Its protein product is CASSLVLNGGGTDTQYF. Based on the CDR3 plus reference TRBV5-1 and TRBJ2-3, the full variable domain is KAGVTQTPRYLIKTRGQQVTLSCSPISGHRSVSWYQQTPGQGLQFLFEYFSETQRNKGNFPGRFSGRQFSNSRSEMNVSTLELGDSALYLCASSLVLNGGGTDTQYFGPGTRLTVL.

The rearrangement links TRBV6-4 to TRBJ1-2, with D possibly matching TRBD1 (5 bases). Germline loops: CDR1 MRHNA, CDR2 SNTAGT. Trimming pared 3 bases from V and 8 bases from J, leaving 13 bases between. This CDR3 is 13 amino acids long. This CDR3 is CASSDQPGSGYTF. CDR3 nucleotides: TGTGCCAGCAGTGATCAACCAGGGAGCGGCTACACCTTC.

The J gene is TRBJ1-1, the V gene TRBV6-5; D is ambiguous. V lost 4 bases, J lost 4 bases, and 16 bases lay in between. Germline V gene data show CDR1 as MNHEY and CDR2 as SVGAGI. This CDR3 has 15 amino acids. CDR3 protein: CASSSWERVGTEAFF. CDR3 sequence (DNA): TGTGCCAGCAGTTCTTGGGAGAGGGTCGGCACTGAAGCTTTCTTT.

CDR3 nucleotides: TGTGCCAGCAGTATATCCAGGGTTAACACTGAAGCTTTCTTT. Amino acids: CASSISRVNTEAFF. The chain couples TRBV6-5 to TRBJ1-1; D perhaps matches TRBD1 (5 bases). Germline V lookup: CDR1 MNHEY, CDR2 SVGAGI. This CDR3 comprises 14 residues. Trimming left V 5 bases short and J 2 bases short, with 12 bases between.

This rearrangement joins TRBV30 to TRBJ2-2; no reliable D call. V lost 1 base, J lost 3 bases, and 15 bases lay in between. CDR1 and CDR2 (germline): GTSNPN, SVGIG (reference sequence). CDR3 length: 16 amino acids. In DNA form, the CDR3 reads TGTGCCTGGAGTGGGCTGACACCCAGCGACACCGGGGAGCTGTTTTTT. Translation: CAWSGLTPSDTGELFF.

Written as DNA, the CDR3 is TGCGCCAGCAGCTTGGAGGCAACTACCGGGGAGCTGTTTTTT. Amino acid sequence: CASSLEATTGELFF. This chain joins TRBV5-1 and TRBJ2-2; D not resolved. Germline V gives CDR1 SGHRS, CDR2 YFSETQ. The CDR3 spans 14 residues. Trimming stripped 0 bases from V and 5 bases from J, with 8 bases between.

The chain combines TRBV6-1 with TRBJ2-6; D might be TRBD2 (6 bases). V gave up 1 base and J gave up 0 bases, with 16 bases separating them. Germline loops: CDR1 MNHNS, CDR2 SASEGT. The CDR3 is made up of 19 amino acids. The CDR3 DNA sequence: TGTGCCAGCAGTGAAGTTTGGGTCGGGGGTGGCTCTGGGGCCAACGTCCTGACTTTC. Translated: CASSEVWVGGGSGANVLTF.